These T cell receptor beta chains were read from a single sample in a study of neurological immune-mediated disorders. TCRdb analysed the 5' RACE reads with MiXCR anew, one entry per CDR3 protein. The sample shows 74,000 or so distinct CDR3 sequences, around a tenth of them seen only once. The sample was PBMCs. The origin of the receptors is a man aged 45-65 years in good health. Each CDR3 is given with its conserved first and last residue. Rows may omit the clone size; those that give it use once, few, many or a size class.

CDR3 protein,clone size,V gene
CASSLAGASTDTQYF,many,TRBV7-2
CASSLDGLSYEQYF,many,TRBV7-2
CSARLWEANQPQHF,many,TRBV20-1
CASSEVRGNTGELFF,few,TRBV6-1
CASSLALAADTQYF,many,TRBV5-1
CATSRVGQGYEQYF,many,TRBV15
CSARVENQPQHF,many,TRBV20-1
CASSFTRGTGELFF,many,TRBV11-2
CASSSGISSGANVLTF,many,TRBV5-1
CASSDASGSRNEQFF,many,TRBV18
CASSPWDRGEGEQYF,many,TRBV11-2
CASSLEGSRNIQYF,many,TRBV7-2
CSALEPRDTQYF,many,TRBV20-1
CASSTQQGFGDIQYF,many,TRBV18
CASSLEGTEAFF,many,TRBV5-1
CASSQAGLAKNIQYF,many,TRBV7-2
CASTLRANTGELFF,many,TRBV10-2
CSAAAGGPSAKNIQYF,many,TRBV20-1
CASSYRPGQGYTF,many,TRBV6-6
CASSWGLAGKTGELFF,many,TRBV5-1
CSARDGTGGIYEQYF,many,TRBV20-1
CASSVSPAADTQYF,many,TRBV7-3
CASSLDHPVTQYF,many,TRBV7-2
CASSYSGTGRNEQYF,many,TRBV6-5
CASSLGGTGGVQPQHF,many,TRBV7-2
CASTGGDEQFF,-,TRBV28
CASSSQSPGQGAGGANVLTF,many,TRBV7-3
CASSVDSGGALGKNIQYF,many,TRBV9
CASSLSGRSEAFF,many,TRBV5-1
CASSRTSGLAGLYF,many,TRBV6-5
CASSPQTGGNTEAFF,many,TRBV12-3/TRBV12-4
CASSQDWQLNTEAFF,many,TRBV14
CASSVEGAGETQYF,many,TRBV9
CAGTPGLGVSYEQYF,many,TRBV6-1
CASSPMTGGRPYEQYF,many,TRBV28
CASRQARETQYF,-,TRBV3-1
CSVGNPYEQYF,many,TRBV29-1